This T cell receptor (beta chain) was obtained from a study of CD8 T cells in Susac syndrome. RNA totalling roughly 0.45 to 1 ug underwent reverse transcription with random hexamers. TCR beta CDR3 was amplified by immunoSEQ multiplex PCR. This amplification extended across 54 Vbeta and 13 Jbeta segments. TCRdb re-analysed the immunoSEQ multiplex PCR reads in MiXCR, keeping a single row per CDR3 protein. The sample has approximately 210,000 distinct CDR3 sequences; less than 95% are singletons. The CDR3 is 13 residues long. Germline V gives CDR1 SGHAT, CDR2 FQNNGV. V gave up 0 bases and J gave up 6 bases, with 9 bases separating them.

The receptor was isolated from a human donor with Susac syndrome. Sequenced input: CD4+ T cells from PBMCs. The rearrangement links TRBV11-2 to TRBJ2-7, with D hard to call. CDR3 bases: TGTGCCAGCAGCTTAGATCGGGCGTCCGAGCAGTACTTC. Encoded protein: CASSLDRASEQYF.